This TCR beta chain was observed in a study of blood T cell repertoires in COVID-19. Study details: COVID-19 samples from acute and convalescent phases originated in the United States, Italy and Spain. T cells, B-cell-depleted T cells, or PBMCs supplied cDNA or gDNA.

V was pared by 6 bases and J by 6 bases, with 18 bases between. The CDR3 has 15 residues. Looked up from germline, CDR1 is MNHEY and CDR2 is SMNVEV (reference sequence). The table came from immunoSEQ multiplex PCR; TCRdb's copy has only in-frame clones and leaves some out. The sample lists some 180,000 clones; roughly 87% were seen once. This TCR derives from a man aged 55 to 70 with active or convalescent COVID-19. The sample comprised peripheral blood. This chain joins TRBV27 and TRBJ2-1; perhaps TRBD2 as D (6 bases). The CDR3 nucleotides are TGTGCCAGCAGCTGGGGGGATTCTCGGGGCAATGAGCAGTTCTTC. Its protein is CASSWGDSRGNEQFF.